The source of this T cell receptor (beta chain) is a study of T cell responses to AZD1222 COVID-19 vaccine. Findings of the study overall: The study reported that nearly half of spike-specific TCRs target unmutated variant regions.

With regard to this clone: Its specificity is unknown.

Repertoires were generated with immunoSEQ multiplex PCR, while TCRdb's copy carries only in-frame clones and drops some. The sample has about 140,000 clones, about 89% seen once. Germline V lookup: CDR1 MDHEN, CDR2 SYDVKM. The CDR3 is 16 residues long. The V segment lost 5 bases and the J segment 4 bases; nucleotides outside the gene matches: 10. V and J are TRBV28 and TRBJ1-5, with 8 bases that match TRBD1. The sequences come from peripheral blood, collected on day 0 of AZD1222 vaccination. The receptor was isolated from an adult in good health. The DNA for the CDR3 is TGTGCCAGCAGTATCCCCCCGGACAGGGATAATCAGCCCCAGCATTTT. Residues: CASSIPPDRDNQPQHF.